This T cell receptor beta chain was observed in a study of shared clonotypes between healthy human individuals. CD4+ cells underwent separation, giving CD45RA+ naive and CD45RA-negative memory subsets. Libraries were prepared by immunoSEQ multiplex PCR; TCRdb keeps only in-frame clonotypes and omits some of them. The sample lists a few million clones; approximately 93% were seen once. General study points: Between several donors, naive CD4 clonotypes were shared at a level of about 5%. Represented diversity (both genetic and exposure-history) was limited by the small number of donors.

In the case of this clone: Its antigen is not known.

The CDR3 runs to 14 residues. V lost 7 bases and J lost 0; bases outside the gene matches: 6. Germline-derived CDR1 and CDR2 are GTSNPN and SVGIG (reference sequence). The chain employs TRBV30 and TRBJ2-7; 10 bases are a match to TRBD2. The sequence was obtained from a man aged 18-30 years in good health. Some clones in this sample may be carry-over from other donors' samples. Sequencing input: naive CD4+ T cells from PBMCs. Subset noted: CD45RA+ positively selected. CDR3 sequence (DNA): TGTGCCTTGGGACTAGCGATAAACTCCTACGAGCAGTACTTC. Residues: CALGLAINSYEQYF.